A selection of T cell receptor beta chains follows, all from one sample in a study of T cells in lung cancer brain metastases. Sequencing was performed with immunoSEQ multiplex PCR; in TCRdb, only in-frame clones are kept and a portion is missing. There are several thousand clones in the sample; 86% occur only once, and nearly 5% lies in the top ten. Sequencing was performed on tumor tissue from the primary lung tumor. The receptors here all came from a man in his fifties with non-small cell lung cancer. CDR3s include the opening cysteine and the closing phenylalanine or tryptophan. D genes are given only for firm matches. Some rows mark clone size as missing; the rest say once, few, many or name a class of expanded clone.

>TRBJ2-3|18|-|TRBV10-2|-
TGCGCCAGCAGTTTAACAGGGCAGGGGGACTCTCTCACAGATACGCAGTATTTT
CASSLTGQGDSLTDTQYF
>TRBJ2-2|16|TRBD1|TRBV18|-
TGTGCCAGCTCACGACGGACAGGGGGAGACACCGGGGAGCTGTTTTTT
CASSRRTGGDTGELFF
>TRBJ1-2|15|TRBD1|TRBV18|-
TGTGCCAGCTCACCAGGGACAGGGGAGTATTCCGGCTACACCTTC
CASSPGTGEYSGYTF
>TRBJ1-1|16|TRBD1|TRBV9|-
TGTGCCAGCAGCGCCGCGCGGACAGGGGGGAACACTGAAGCTTTCTTT
CASSAARTGGNTEAFF
>TRBJ1-2|15|-|TRBV13|-
TGTGCCAGCAGCTTAGGCTCTGGACGGTCCTATGGCTACACCTTC
CASSLGSGRSYGYTF
>TRBJ1-5|15|-|TRBV13|-
TGTGCCAGCAGCTTTAGCGCTTCGAGGAATCAGCCCCAGCATTTT
CASSFSASRNQPQHF
>TRBJ2-7|15|TRBD1|TRBV6-1|-
TGTGCCAGCAGTGAAGGAAGTACAGGGGCTCAGGGGCAGTACTTC
CASSEGSTGAQGQYF
>TRBJ2-3|11|-|TRBV20-1|-
TGCAGTGCTCCCTTCACAGATACGCAGTATTTT
CSAPFTDTQYF
>TRBJ2-7|13|-|TRBV14|-
TGTGCCAGCAGTAGGGCCGCAGGCTACGAGCAGTACTTC
CASSRAAGYEQYF
>TRBJ2-2|12|-|TRBV6-5|-
TGTGCCAGCAGTTACGTCGGCGGGGAGCTGTTTTTT
CASSYVGGELFF
>TRBJ2-1|13|TRBD1|TRBV30|-
TGTGCCTGGATAGGGACAGATTTCAATGAGCAGTTCTTC
CAWIGTDFNEQFF
>TRBJ1-4|17|-|TRBV4-1|-
TGCGCCAGCAGCCAAGCTCGAGCGACCGCTTTAAATGAAAAACTGTTTTTT
CASSQARATALNEKLFF
>TRBJ2-7|12|-|TRBV30|-
TGTGCCTGGAACCCAGGGGTGGGCGAGCAGTACTTC
CAWNPGVGEQYF
>TRBJ2-7|11|-|TRBV20-1|few
TGCAGCCCTGGGGACTCCTACGAGCAGTACTTC
CSPGDSYEQYF
>TRBJ2-7|11|-|TRBV14|few
TGTGCCAGCAGCCAAGGCCAGAACCAGTACTTC
CASSQGQNQYF
>TRBJ1-5|11|-|TRBV6-1|-
TGTGCCAGCTCGAGCAATCAGCCCCAGCATTTT
CASSSNQPQHF
>TRBJ2-7|14|TRBD2|TRBV7-2|once
TGTGCCAGCAGCTCCAGGCTAGCGGGGGCCGAGCAGTACTTC
CASSSRLAGAEQYF
>TRBJ2-1|13|-|TRBV4-2|-
TGTGCCAGCAGCCAAGATTGGGACAATGAGCAGTTCTTC
CASSQDWDNEQFF
>TRBJ1-2|14|-|TRBV11-2|-
TGTGCCAGCAGTGGGATTTCTGGGGCCTACGGCTACACCTTC
CASSGISGAYGYTF
>TRBJ1-5|16|-|TRBV25-1|once
TGTGCCAGCAGTGACCGGGACCCCGGAAGAGGTCAGCCCCAGCATTTT
CASSDRDPGRGQPQHF
>TRBJ2-1|14|-|TRBV30|-
TGTGCCTGGATTGACAAGGGGAAATCAAATGAGCAGTTCTTC
CAWIDKGKSNEQFF
>TRBJ2-5|13|TRBD2|TRBV15|-
TGTGCCACTAAAATAGCGGGCCAAGAGACCCAGTACTTC
CATKIAGQETQYF
>TRBJ1-6|16|TRBD1|TRBV6-5|-
TGTGCCAGCAGTTTTTCCTCGGGACAGGTTTATTCACCCCTCCACTTT
CASSFSSGQVYSPLHF
>TRBJ1-4|14|-|TRBV30|-
TGTGCCTGGGGTCCTGGGGGGGCTAATGAAAAACTGTTTTTT
CAWGPGGANEKLFF
>TRBJ2-4|16|-|TRBV9|once
TGTGCCAGCAGCGTAGGTCCTGGGGGGTCGTCGAACATTCAGTACTTC
CASSVGPGGSSNIQYF
>TRBJ1-5|16|-|TRBV18|-
TGTGCCAGCTCATTAAACGAGATGTCGGGTGACCAGCCCCAGCATTTT
CASSLNEMSGDQPQHF
>TRBJ1-5|13|-|TRBV6-5|-
TGTGCCAGCAGACATGATAGCAATCAGCCCCAGCATTTT
CASRHDSNQPQHF
>TRBJ2-3|16|-|TRBV9|-
TGTGCCAGCAGCGTAGCGGCCCTGGGGTCCACAGATACGCAGTATTTT
CASSVAALGSTDTQYF
>TRBJ2-2|15|-|TRBV5-1|-
TGCGCCAGCAGCTTGGCACTAGTGGGCACCGGGGAGCTGTTTTTT
CASSLALVGTGELFF
>TRBJ2-7|14|-|TRBV7-9|-
TGTGCCAGCAGTATTAGGGGGGACACCTACGAGCAGTACTTC
CASSIRGDTYEQYF
>TRBJ2-1|14|-|TRBV4-1|-
TGCGCCAGCAGCCAAGTCTCGGGGACCAATGAGCAGTTCTTC
CASSQVSGTNEQFF
>TRBJ2-5|15|-|TRBV7-3|few
TGTGCCAGCAGCTTAAGTTTCGGCCCGGGGGAGACCCAGTACTTC
CASSLSFGPGETQYF
>TRBJ1-1|14|-|TRBV2|-
TGTGCCAGCAGGGAAGGGGAGGGGGTCGCTGAAGCTTTCTTT
CASREGEGVAEAFF
>TRBJ1-5|13|TRBD1|TRBV5-8|-
TGTGCCAGCAGCCGGGACAGGAATCAGCCCCAGCATTTT
CASSRDRNQPQHF
>TRBJ2-7|15|TRBD2|TRBV18|-
TGTGCCAGCTCACCCGCGGGGGGGCAAACCTACGAGCAGTACTTC
CASSPAGGQTYEQYF
>TRBJ2-4|13|-|TRBV19|once
TGTGCCAGTAGTATGTCGGCTAAAAACATTCAGTACTTC
CASSMSAKNIQYF
>TRBJ1-6|12|-|TRBV28|large
TGTGCCAGCAGTTCCCTCCGGGGAGCCCTCCACTTT
CASSSLRGALHF
>TRBJ2-3|18|TRBD2|TRBV7-2|-
TGTGCCAGCAGCTTAGTGCGCCAGCTAGCGGGGCAGAAGGATACGCAGTATTTT
CASSLVRQLAGQKDTQYF
>TRBJ1-5|16|TRBD1|TRBV6-1|-
TGTGCCAGCAGTGTCCACAGGGGGCCGAGCAATCAGCCCCAGCATTTT
CASSVHRGPSNQPQHF
>TRBJ1-5|12|-|TRBV10-3|-
TGTGCCATCAGTGGTATCAATCAGCCCCAGCATTTT
CAISGINQPQHF
>TRBJ2-7|12|-|TRBV18|-
TGTGCCAGCTCACCAATGGGGGGCGAGCAGTACTTC
CASSPMGGEQYF
>TRBJ1-5|15|-|TRBV27|-
TGTGCCAGCAGTTTATCCTTTACAGGGCTCCAGCCCCAGCATTTT
CASSLSFTGLQPQHF
>TRBJ1-3|16|-|TRBV9|few
TGTGCCAGCAGCCAACAGGCGGCGCGCTCTGGAAACACCATATATTTT
CASSQQAARSGNTIYF
>TRBJ2-1|15|TRBD2|TRBV4-2|-
TGTGCCAGCAGCCCCTTTAGCGGGGGGTACAATGAGCAGTTCTTC
CASSPFSGGYNEQFF
>TRBJ1-6|14|-|TRBV19|-
TGTGCCAGTAGCCGCTTGACCAATAATTCACCCCTCCACTTT
CASSRLTNNSPLHF
>TRBJ2-3|12|-|TRBV5-4|-
TGTGCCAGCAGTGGGTCCACAGATACGCAGTATTTT
CASSGSTDTQYF
>TRBJ1-4|14|TRBD1|TRBV5-1|-
TGCGTCAGCAGCTTGACAGGGGGAAGTGAAAAACTGTTTTTT
CVSSLTGGSEKLFF
>TRBJ2-1|16|-|TRBV6-5|-
TGTGCCAGCAGTTACAAGGGCAGAGGCCTCTACAATGAGCAGTTCTTC
CASSYKGRGLYNEQFF
>TRBJ1-1|13|-|TRBV19|-
TGTGCCAGTACAACAATGGGGAACACTGAAGCTTTCTTT
CASTTMGNTEAFF
>TRBJ2-7|14|-|TRBV4-2|-
TGTGCCAGCAGCCAAATGCGGGGTCCCTACGAGCAGTACTTC
CASSQMRGPYEQYF
>TRBJ1-1|16|-|TRBV11-2|-
TGTGCCAGCAGCTTAGAGTGGGGCAGGGCAAACACTGAAGCTTTCTTT
CASSLEWGRANTEAFF
>TRBJ2-1|13|-|TRBV30|-
TGTGCCTGGACAGTCGGGGGTAACAATGAGCAGTTCTTC
CAWTVGGNNEQFF
>TRBJ2-4|16|-|TRBV6-5|medium-sized
TGTGCCAGCAGTTACTGGGGGCCCCCAGCCAAAAACATTCAGTACTTC
CASSYWGPPAKNIQYF
>TRBJ2-1|14|TRBD1|TRBV13|-
TGTGCCAGCAGCCGGACAGGGTTTGGAAATGAGCAGTTCTTC
CASSRTGFGNEQFF
>TRBJ2-2|16|-|TRBV11-2|few
TGTGCCAGCAGCTTAGAAAAGGCTCTGGGAGCCGGGGAGCTGTTTTTT
CASSLEKALGAGELFF
>TRBJ2-2|14|-|TRBV4-1|-
TGCGCCAGCCGAGACTATTATTCAACCGGGGAGCTGTTTTTT
CASRDYYSTGELFF
>TRBJ1-1|12|-|TRBV30|-
TGTGCCTGGGGACACATGAACACTGAAGCTTTCTTT
CAWGHMNTEAFF
>TRBJ2-3|17|TRBD2|TRBV2|-
TGTGCCAGCAGTGGCCGGACTAGCGGAGCCCGCACAGATACGCAGTATTTT
CASSGRTSGARTDTQYF
>TRBJ2-2|13|-|TRBV5-6|-
TGTGCCAGCACCCCAGTGGGGAGAGGGGAGCTGTTTTTT
CASTPVGRGELFF
>TRBJ1-5|17|-|TRBV19|-
TGTGCCAGTAGTATTATTTTTTATCGGGTTAGCAATCAGCCCCAGCATTTT
CASSIIFYRVSNQPQHF